The clone carrying this TCR beta chain was recorded many times. What it binds is not known. An absence of ophthalmopathy progression within 18 months meant stable Graves' hyperthyroidism. Patients aged 18 to 65 had newly diagnosed hyperthyroidism of under 2 months' duration. Uncontrolled infection, other autoimmune disease, pregnancy and lactation each barred patients from inclusion. The data are from a study of T cells in Graves' hyperthyroidism and ophthalmopathy. This CDR3 comprises 16 residues. The germline CDR1 and CDR2 sequences are MNHEY and SMNVEV (reference sequence). Trimming pared 6 bases from V and 1 base from J, leaving 16 bases between. Overall study results and limits: Clonotypes that were expanded in thyroid above 0.001 mostly appeared in blood too.

RNA transcripts yielded amplified TCR beta CDR3 regions. With the HTBI primer set, the TCR CDR3 went through a first round of RT-PCR. TCRdb analysed the multiplex PCR reads with MiXCR anew, one entry per CDR3 protein. The table includes around 520,000 distinct CDR3 sequences, roughly 14% detected once. The clonotype comes from a woman aged 18-29 years with Graves' hyperthyroidism. The sample taken for sequencing was blood. The chain is built from TRBV27 and TRBJ1-5, with D perhaps matching TRBD1 (5 bases). This chain's CDR3 is CASSLGRDGSNQPQHF. In nucleotides, the CDR3 is TGTGCCAGCAGCCTAGGCCGGGACGGAAGCAATCAGCCCCAGCATTTT.